The sequence of this T cell receptor (beta chain) was determined in a study of cytomegalovirus exposure and HLA in healthy donors. Overall study findings and caveats: DRB1 showed the most TCR associations and HLA-C the fewest in a later analysis, as rates varied by HLA locus. A later analysis reportedly found that, within productive TCRs, an Asian-associated ancestry cluster had fewer N-insertions than the mean observed across the roughly 700 donors.

The PCR had 60 Vbeta and 13 Jbeta primers. Libraries were prepared by immunoSEQ multiplex PCR; TCRdb keeps only in-frame clonotypes and omits some of them. The repertoire includes about 94,000 clones, more than 75% of them detected once, and about 9.3% sits in the top ten. About this clone itself: Its antigen is undetermined.

This CDR3 comprises 16 residues. Trimming took 0 bases from V and 5 from J; bases not matched to a gene: 8. Germline V CDR1 and CDR2: SGDLS, YYNGEE. Specimen: PBMCs. This clonotype originated in a human donor in good health. The V and J genes are TRBV9 and TRBJ2-5; 9 nucleotides align to TRBD2. CDR3 bases: TGTGCCAGCAGCGTAGTGGGTAGCGGGAGTGAGGAGACCCAGTACTTC. Translation gives CASSVVGSGSEETQYF.